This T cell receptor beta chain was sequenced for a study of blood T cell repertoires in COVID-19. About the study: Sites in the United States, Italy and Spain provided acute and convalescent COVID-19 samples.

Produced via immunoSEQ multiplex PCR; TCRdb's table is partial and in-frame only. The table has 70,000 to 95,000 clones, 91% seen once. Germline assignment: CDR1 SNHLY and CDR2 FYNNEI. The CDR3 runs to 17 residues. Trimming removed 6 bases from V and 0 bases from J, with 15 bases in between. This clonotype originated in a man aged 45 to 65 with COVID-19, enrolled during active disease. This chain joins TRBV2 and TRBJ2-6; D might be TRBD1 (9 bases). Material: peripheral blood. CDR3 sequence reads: CASRGQGTSSGANVLTF. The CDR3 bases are TGTGCCAGCAGAGGACAGGGGACTAGCTCTGGGGCCAACGTCCTGACTTTC.